The clone carrying this T cell receptor (beta chain) showed up many times. The antigen is undetermined. Researchers amplified the TCR beta CDR3 regions from RNA transcripts. Using the HTBI primer set, a first-round RT-PCR was run on the TCR CDR3. TCRdb independently ran MiXCR on the multiplex PCR reads; one entry per CDR3 protein. Of about 640,000 distinct CDR3 sequences in the sample, around 20% were seen once. This specimen belongs to a study of T cells in Graves' hyperthyroidism and ophthalmopathy. Study conclusions and caveats: Patients with ophthalmopathy were separated from those with stable hyperthyroidism by a 13 V-J model. Appearing also in blood were most of the thyroid clonotypes expanded above 0.001.

A NOSPECS grade of at least 4, a Clinical Activity Score of at least 3 and duration under 3 months were recorded in ophthalmopathy patients. This CDR3 spans 14 amino acids. The germline V and J ends were trimmed by 5 bases and 0 bases, with 11 bases remaining between them. CDR1 and CDR2 (germline): SGHRS, YFSETQ. This TCR derives from a man aged 25-45 years with Graves' ophthalmopathy. The chain recombines TRBV5-1 with TRBJ1-1; unclear D gene. The sequencing input was blood. The CDR3: CASRERQLNTEAFF. Written as DNA, the CDR3 is TGCGCCAGCAGGGAGAGGCAGTTGAACACTGAAGCTTTCTTT.